A single sample is the source of the 17 T cell receptor beta chains below, sequenced in a study of T cell repertoires in cytomegalovirus infection. TCRdb redid the calling of the reads with MiXCR, one entry per CDR3 protein. The table shows about 360,000 distinct CDR3 sequences, with over 15% occurring only once. The sequencing input was PBMCs. These receptors all come from a human donor in good health (CMV status not recorded). Some clones in this sample may be carry-over from other donors' samples.

This clonotype was recorded at least ten times. The chain is built from TRBV14 and TRBJ2-1, with 14 positions matching TRBD2. The germline V gene encodes CDR1 SGHDN and CDR2 FVKESK. V gave up 4 bases and J gave up 9 bases; unmatched junction bases: 5. The CDR3 has 15 residues. The CDR3 region has the DNA TGTGCCAGCAGCCCGACTAGCGGGGGGGCCGGTGAGCAGTTCTTC. It translates to CASSPTSGGAGEQFF.

This clonotype was found many times. V is TRBV7-2 and J is TRBJ1-3, with D tentatively TRBD1 (6 bases). Germline CDR1 and CDR2: SGHTA and FQGNSA. V lost 5 bases to trimming and J lost 1 base, with 12 bases between them. The CDR3 length is 15 residues. The CDR3 coding sequence is TGTGCCAGCAGCACAGGGCGGGGTTCTGGAAACACCATATATTTT. This encodes CASSTGRGSGNTIYF.

This clonotype came up many times. This chain uses TRBV6-1 with TRBJ2-5; tentative D call: TRBD1 (5 bases). CDR3 size: 16 residues. Trimming stripped 6 bases from V and 5 bases from J, with 22 bases between. The germline gives CDR1 MNHNS, CDR2 SASEGT. CDR3 loop: CASSYPTGFGIETQYF. CDR3 sequence (DNA): TGTGCCAGCAGCTACCCCACAGGTTTTGGAATTGAGACCCAGTACTTC.

A few counts support this clonotype. V is TRBV7-8 and J is TRBJ1-4, with D tentatively TRBD1 (6 bases). Per the germline V gene, CDR1 is SGHVS and CDR2 is FQNEAQ. The CDR3 totals 14 residues. The V end lost 5 bases, the J end lost 8 bases, and 15 bases lay between the germline ends. The CDR3: CASSEDRNWEKLFF. As DNA, the CDR3 is TGTGCCAGCAGCGAAGACAGGAATTGGGAAAAACTGTTTTTT.

Concerning this clonotype: A much larger clone differs from this one at a single base, so this may be a read error. The genes are TRBV2 and TRBJ2-3; perhaps TRBD2 as D (6 bases). The ends were cut back, 6 bases at V and 2 bases at J, with 12 bases in the middle. The CDR3 spans 14 residues. Germline assignment: CDR1 SNHLY and CDR2 FYNNEI. As DNA, the CDR3 is TGTGCCAGCAGCCCCTGGGGGGTCACAGATACGCAGTATTTT. The encoded protein is CASSPWGVTDTQYF.

This clonotype was recorded a few times. In nucleotides, the CDR3 is TGTGCCACCAAGGGGGGCACCGGGGAGCTGTTTTTT. Amino acid sequence: CATKGGTGELFF. The chain is built from TRBV2 and TRBJ2-2, with D perhaps being TRBD1 or TRBD2 (6 bases each). CDR3 length equals 12 residues. V dropped 10 bases and J dropped 4 bases, with 10 bases sitting between them. The V gene's germline CDR1 is SNHLY and CDR2 FYNNEI.

CDR3 coding DNA: TGTGCCAGCACGGGCCAGGCTACTAATGAAAAACTGTTTTTT. It codes for CASTGQATNEKLFF. The rearrangement joins TRBV7-8 to TRBJ1-4; D call uncertain. The CDR3 runs to 14 residues. CDR1 is SGHVS, CDR2 FQNEAQ, per germline. V was trimmed by 7 bases and J by 2 bases, leaving 11 bases between them.

This clonotype appeared many times. The V and J genes are TRBV7-2 and TRBJ2-3, with TRBD1 as a possible D gene (5 bases). Trimming shortened V by 1 base and J by 4 bases, and 12 bases separated the two germline ends. The CDR3 totals 15 residues. The V gene's germline CDR1 is SGHTA and CDR2 FQGNSA. This CDR3 reads CASSLVSGPPDTQYF. In nucleotides, the CDR3 is TGTGCCAGCAGCTTAGTATCAGGGCCTCCAGATACGCAGTATTTT.

The gene calls are TRBV4-1 and TRBJ1-5; perhaps TRBD1 as D (5 bases). The CDR3 has 14 residues. Deletions cut 4 bases from V and 9 bases from J, with 16 bases between. Germline V gene lookup returns CDR1 MGHRA and CDR2 YSYEKL. As DNA, the CDR3 is TGCGCCAGCAGCCCCAGGGTCGGGAAATGGCCCCAGCATTTT. It codes for CASSPRVGKWPQHF.

The chain combines TRBV12-3 or TRBV12-4 with TRBJ1-1; a weak D match, TRBD1 (6 bases). The CDR3 spans 16 residues. Deletions cut 6 bases from V and 4 bases from J, with 21 bases between. DNA of the CDR3: TGTGCCAGCAGCCCCCGGGACACTGTAGCGGGCACTGAAGCTTTCTTT. Translating it yields CASSPRDTVAGTEAFF.

The gene calls are TRBV19 and TRBJ2-1; 10 nucleotides agree with TRBD2. Germline values: CDR1 LNHDA, CDR2 SQIVND (reference sequence). The CDR3 totals 16 residues. Trimming cost V 2 bases and J 7 bases; bases outside gene matches: 8. The CDR3 DNA reads as TGTGCCAGTAGTATAAGGCTAAGCGGGGGGGCGAATGAGCAGTTCTTC. It translates to CASSIRLSGGANEQFF. Drawing the rest from reference TRBV19 and TRBJ2-1, the complete variable domain is DGGITQSPKYLFRKEGQNVTLSCEQNLNHDAMYWYRQDPGQGLRLIYYSQIVNDFQKGDIAEGYSVSREKKESFPLTVTSAQKNPTAFYLCASSIRLSGGANEQFFGPGTRLTVL.

The chain has TRBV2 and TRBJ2-2; D is unresolved. V lost 1 base to trimming and J lost 4 bases, with 7 bases between them. Germline lookup yields CDR1 SNHLY and CDR2 FYNNEI. CDR3 length equals 14 residues. This CDR3 reads CASSEEGTTGELFF. The CDR3 DNA follows: TGTGCCAGCAGTGAAGAGGGTACCACCGGGGAGCTGTTTTTT.

In DNA form, the CDR3 reads TGTGCCAGTAGTCCCTCCTCAGTTAACAATCAGCCCCAGCATTTT. It specifies CASSPSSVNNQPQHF. The chain employs TRBV19 and TRBJ1-5; no definite D call. The germline CDR1 and CDR2 sequences are LNHDA and SQIVND (reference sequence). V lost 5 bases to trimming and J lost 3 bases, with 14 bases between them. This CDR3 region has 15 residues.

The V gene is TRBV20-1, the J gene TRBJ2-7; D is possibly TRBD1 or TRBD2 (5 bases each). The germline gives CDR1 DFQATT, CDR2 SNEGSKA (reference sequence). This CDR3 contains 13 residues. The V and J ends lost 6 bases and 1 base respectively, with 13 bases between them. The CDR3 sequence is CSAGEWRSYEQYF. CDR3 nucleotide sequence: TGCAGTGCAGGGGAGTGGAGGTCCTACGAGCAGTACTTC.

At least ten counts were recorded for this clonotype. The chain uses TRBV7-2 and TRBJ2-5; possibly TRBD2 for D (5 bases). V was shortened by 7 bases and J by 9 bases, with 15 bases between the two germline ends. CDR1 is SGHTA and CDR2 is FQGNSA in the germline V gene. CDR3 length equals 12 residues. CDR3 sequence reads: CASTVPGSSQYF. The CDR3 DNA reads as TGTGCCAGCACCGTACCGGGGAGCTCCCAGTACTTC.

This clonotype was picked up a small number of times. V usage is TRBV20-1 and J usage is TRBJ2-5, with 8 bases that match TRBD2. The germline V gene encodes CDR1 DFQATT and CDR2 SNEGSKA (reference sequence). Trimming removed 1 base from V and 0 bases from J; junction bases left unmatched: 4. The CDR3 is 15 amino acids. The CDR3 protein is CSARVAGGHQETQYF. The CDR3 region has the DNA TGCAGTGCTAGAGTTGCGGGAGGCCACCAAGAGACCCAGTACTTC.

V gene TRBV28 combines with J gene TRBJ1-4; a weak D match, TRBD1 (5 bases). CDR1 and CDR2 (germline): MDHEN, SYDVKM. CDR3 length: 17 amino acids. Trimming took 4 bases from V and 0 from J, leaving 15 bases between them. CDR3 sequence: CASSSTTEPATNEKLFF. CDR3 nucleotide sequence: TGTGCCAGCAGTTCAACGACAGAACCTGCAACTAATGAAAAACTGTTTTTT.